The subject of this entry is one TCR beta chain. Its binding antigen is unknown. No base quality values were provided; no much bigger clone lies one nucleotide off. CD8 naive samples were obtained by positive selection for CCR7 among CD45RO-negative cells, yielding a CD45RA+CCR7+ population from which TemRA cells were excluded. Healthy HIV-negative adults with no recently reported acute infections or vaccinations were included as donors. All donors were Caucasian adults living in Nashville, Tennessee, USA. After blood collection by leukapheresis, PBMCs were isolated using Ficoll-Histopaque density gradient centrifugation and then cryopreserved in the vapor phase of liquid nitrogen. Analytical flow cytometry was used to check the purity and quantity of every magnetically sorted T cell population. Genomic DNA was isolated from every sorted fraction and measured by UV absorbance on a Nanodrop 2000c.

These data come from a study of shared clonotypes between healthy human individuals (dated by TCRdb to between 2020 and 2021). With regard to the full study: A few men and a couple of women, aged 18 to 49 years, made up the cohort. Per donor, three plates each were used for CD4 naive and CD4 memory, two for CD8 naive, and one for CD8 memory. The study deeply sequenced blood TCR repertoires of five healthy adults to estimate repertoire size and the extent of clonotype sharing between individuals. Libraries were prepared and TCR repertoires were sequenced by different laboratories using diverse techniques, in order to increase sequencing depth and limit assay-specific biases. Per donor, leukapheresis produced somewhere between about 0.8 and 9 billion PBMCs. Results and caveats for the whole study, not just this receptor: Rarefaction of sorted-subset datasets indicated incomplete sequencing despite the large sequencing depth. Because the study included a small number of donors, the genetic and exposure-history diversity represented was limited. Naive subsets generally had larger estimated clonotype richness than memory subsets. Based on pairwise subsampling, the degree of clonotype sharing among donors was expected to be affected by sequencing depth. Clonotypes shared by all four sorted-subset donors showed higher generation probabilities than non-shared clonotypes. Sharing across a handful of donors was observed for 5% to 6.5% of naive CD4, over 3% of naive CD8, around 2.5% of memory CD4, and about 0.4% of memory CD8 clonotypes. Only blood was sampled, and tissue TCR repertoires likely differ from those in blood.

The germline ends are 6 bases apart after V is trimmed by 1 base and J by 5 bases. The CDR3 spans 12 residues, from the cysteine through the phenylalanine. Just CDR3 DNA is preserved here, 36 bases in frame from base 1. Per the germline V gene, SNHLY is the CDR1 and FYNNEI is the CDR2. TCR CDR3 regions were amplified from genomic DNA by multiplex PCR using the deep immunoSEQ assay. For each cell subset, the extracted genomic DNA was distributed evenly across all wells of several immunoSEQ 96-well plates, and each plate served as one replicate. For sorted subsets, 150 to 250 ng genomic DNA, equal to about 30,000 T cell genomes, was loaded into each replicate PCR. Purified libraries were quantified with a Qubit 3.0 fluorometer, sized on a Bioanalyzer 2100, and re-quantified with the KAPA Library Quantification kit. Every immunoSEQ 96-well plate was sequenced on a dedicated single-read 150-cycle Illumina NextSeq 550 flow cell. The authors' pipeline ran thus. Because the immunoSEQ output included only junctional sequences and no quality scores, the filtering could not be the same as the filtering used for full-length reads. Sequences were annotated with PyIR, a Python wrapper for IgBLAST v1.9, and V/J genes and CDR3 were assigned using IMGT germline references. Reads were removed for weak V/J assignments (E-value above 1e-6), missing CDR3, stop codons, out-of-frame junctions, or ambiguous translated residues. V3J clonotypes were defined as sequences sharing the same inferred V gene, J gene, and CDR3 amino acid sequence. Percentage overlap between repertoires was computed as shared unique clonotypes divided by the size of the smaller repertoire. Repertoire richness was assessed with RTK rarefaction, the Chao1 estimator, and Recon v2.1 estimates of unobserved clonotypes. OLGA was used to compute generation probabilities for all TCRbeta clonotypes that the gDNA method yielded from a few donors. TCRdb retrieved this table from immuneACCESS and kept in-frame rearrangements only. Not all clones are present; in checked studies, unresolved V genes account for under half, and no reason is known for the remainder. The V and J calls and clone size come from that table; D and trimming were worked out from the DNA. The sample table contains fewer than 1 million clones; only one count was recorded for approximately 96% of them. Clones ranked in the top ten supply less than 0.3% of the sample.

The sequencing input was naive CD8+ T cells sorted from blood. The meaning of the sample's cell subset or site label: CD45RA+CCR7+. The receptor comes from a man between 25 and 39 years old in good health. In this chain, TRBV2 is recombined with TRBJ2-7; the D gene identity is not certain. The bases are TGTGCCAGCAGTGAAGGAATGGACGAGCAGTACTTC. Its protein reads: CASSEGMDEQYF.